Listed below are T cell receptor beta chains from one sample, sequenced in a study of TIL therapy for anti-PD-1-resistant metastatic lung cancer. Produced via immunoSEQ multiplex PCR; TCRdb's table is partial and in-frame only. The sample contains 54,000 or so clones, about nine tenths of which appear only once. This material consisted of blood, taken at baseline. The receptors here all came from a person aged 25 to 85 with non-small cell lung cancer. The CDR3 runs from the conserved cysteine through the conserved F or W. D genes are given only for firm matches. A clone size is listed for some rows: how often the clone was seen (once, few, many), or a class if it is expanded.

j_gene,v_gene,d_gene,abundance,CDR3nt,CDR3aa
TRBJ2-3,TRBV14,NA,NA,TGTGCCAGCAGCAAATTACAGGGACTTTCTAGCACAGATACGCAGTATTTT,CASSKLQGLSSTDTQYF
TRBJ2-7,TRBV6-1,NA,NA,TGTGCCAGCAGTGACGGTCCCCACTCCTACGAGCAGTACTTC,CASSDGPHSYEQYF
TRBJ1-2,TRBV28,TRBD1,NA,TGTGCCAGCAGTCCAACGGGACAGAATGGCTACACCTTC,CASSPTGQNGYTF
TRBJ1-1,TRBV6-4,TRBD1,NA,TGTGCCAGCAGTGACTCGAACAGGGGCACTGAAGCTTTCTTT,CASSDSNRGTEAFF
TRBJ2-3,TRBV5-1,NA,NA,TGCGCCAGCAGCTGGAAGGACAGCACAGATACGCAGTATTTT,CASSWKDSTDTQYF
TRBJ2-1,TRBV19,TRBD1,NA,TGTGCCAGTAGTTGGGGACAGCCGGTCAATGAGCAGTTCTTC,CASSWGQPVNEQFF
TRBJ1-3,TRBV4-1,TRBD1,NA,TGCGCCAGCAGCCCAGCTGGTGTGGCGGGACAGGGGGGTAGTTCCTCTGGAAACACCATATATTTT,CASSPAGVAGQGGSSSGNTIYF
TRBJ1-5,TRBV3-1/TRBV3-2,TRBD1,NA,TGTGCCAGCAGCCCCACCGGACAGGGCAGCCAGCCCCAGCATTTT,CASSPTGQGSQPQHF
TRBJ2-2,TRBV9,TRBD2,NA,TGTGCCAGCAGCGTTGGCGGGGGGGCCCAAACTGCCGGGGAGCTGTTTTTT,CASSVGGGAQTAGELFF
TRBJ2-7,TRBV30,TRBD1,NA,TGTGCCTGGAGAAAAGGACAGGGAAACTACGAGCAGTACTTC,CAWRKGQGNYEQYF
TRBJ2-1,TRBV7-9,TRBD2,NA,TGTGCCAGCAGCTTAACGGGCATAGCGGGATCCTACAATGAGCAGTTCTTC,CASSLTGIAGSYNEQFF
TRBJ1-3,TRBV28,NA,NA,TGTGCCAGCAGTTTTAGGGGAAACACCATATATTTT,CASSFRGNTIYF
TRBJ1-5,TRBV5-6,NA,once,TGTGCCAGCAGCTTGGGAGGGGTAGGGCAGCCCCAGCATTTT,CASSLGGVGQPQHF
TRBJ2-7,TRBV18,NA,NA,TGTGCCAGCTCACCACCGAATAAGGGACCTCACTTC,CASSPPNKGPHF
TRBJ2-3,TRBV5-6,TRBD2,NA,TGTGCCAGCAGTCTCTTAGCGGGGGGAGGCACAGATACGCAGTATTTT,CASSLLAGGGTDTQYF
TRBJ1-2,TRBV19,NA,NA,TGTGCCAGTAGTATGGGATTATATAACTATGGCTACACCTTC,CASSMGLYNYGYTF
TRBJ2-2,TRBV29-1,NA,NA,TGCAGCGTTGTAGTCCCCCAAGTGCAGGGGTTCGTCACCGGGGAGCTGTTTTTT,CSVVVPQVQGFVTGELFF
TRBJ2-7,TRBV6-1,NA,NA,TGTGCCAGCAGTGAAGTGGGGCTCGAGCAGTACTTC,CASSEVGLEQYF
TRBJ2-7,TRBV6-1,NA,NA,TGTGCCAGCAGTGAAATGGGGGCCTACGAGCAGTACTTC,CASSEMGAYEQYF
TRBJ2-7,TRBV20-1,NA,NA,TGCAGTGCTAGTGGGCTCTCTAATCTTTACGAGCAGTACTTC,CSASGLSNLYEQYF
TRBJ2-2,TRBV7-6,TRBD2,once,TGTGCCAGCAGCTTAGCCCCGGGGGGAGCCGGGGAGCTGTTTTTT,CASSLAPGGAGELFF